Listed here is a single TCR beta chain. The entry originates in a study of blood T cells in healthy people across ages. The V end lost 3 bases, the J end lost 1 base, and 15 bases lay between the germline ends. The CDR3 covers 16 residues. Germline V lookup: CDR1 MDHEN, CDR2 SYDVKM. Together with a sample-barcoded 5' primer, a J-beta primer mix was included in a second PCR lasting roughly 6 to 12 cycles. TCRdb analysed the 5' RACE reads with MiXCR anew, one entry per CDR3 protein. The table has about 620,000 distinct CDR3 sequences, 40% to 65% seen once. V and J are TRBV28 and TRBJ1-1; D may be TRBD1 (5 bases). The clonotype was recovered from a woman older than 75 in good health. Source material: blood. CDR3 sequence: CASSFGAGLGNTEAFF. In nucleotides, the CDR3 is TGTGCCAGCAGTTTTGGGGCAGGGTTAGGGAACACTGAAGCTTTCTTT.